This T cell receptor beta chain is from a study of cytotoxic CD8 clonotypes in ibrutinib-treated CLL. This clone was observed once. Produced via immunoSEQ multiplex PCR; TCRdb's table is partial and in-frame only. The table lists over 120,000 clones, around 76% of them singletons. From germline, CDR1 is SGHDT and CDR2 YYEEEE. V was trimmed by 4 bases and J by 4 bases, leaving 8 bases between them. The CDR3 totals 12 residues. This sequence joins TRBV5-6 and TRBJ2-5, with a tentative D call TRBD2 (5 bases). The clonotype comes from a human donor with chronic lymphocytic leukemia. The sequences come from PBMCs, collected after 24 months of ibrutinib treatment. CDR3 in DNA: TGTGCCAGCAGCCCGGCGGGAGAGACCCAGTACTTC. Its translation is CASSPAGETQYF.